These 9 T cell receptor beta chains came from one sample sequenced in a study of technical replicates of blood from several donors (dated by TCRdb to 2015 to 2018). To prepare the library, the immunoSEQ multiplex PCR assay was applied. Held by TCRdb, this immuneACCESS table contains in-frame sequences only and omits some clones. Under half of the omission traces to an unresolved V gene where checked; the cause of the rest is unknown. A total of approximately 50,000 clones appear in this sample, around 94% of them only once. The biggest ten clones account for approximately 0.2% of the sample. The sequenced material came from T cells isolated from PBMCs. These receptors came from a human donor in good health.

The chain has TRBV7-8 and TRBJ1-2; D is unclear. The length of the CDR3 is 16 residues. Per germline, CDR1 SGHVS and CDR2 FQNEAQ. Trimming took 4 bases from V and 0 from J, leaving 15 bases between them. The DNA for the CDR3 is TGTGCCAGCAGCTCCACCCTATATTCCGCTAACTATGGCTACACCTTC. It codes for CASSSTLYSANYGYTF.

V and J are TRBV23-1 and TRBJ2-5; 7 positions match TRBD1. TRBV23-1 is labeled an ORF, and its function is uncertain. This CDR3 region has 17 residues. V was pared by 6 bases and J by 1 base, with 14 bases of the junction left unmatched. This chain's CDR3 is CASSRKQGQKVQETQYF. DNA for the CDR3: TGCGCCAGCAGCCGAAAACAGGGACAGAAGGTCCAAGAGACCCAGTACTTC.

The chain is built from TRBV5-6 and TRBJ2-5; D gene unclear. Trimming shortened V by 0 bases and J by 5 bases, and 14 bases separated the two germline ends. CDR1 and CDR2 from the germline V gene are SGHDT and YYEEEE. The length of the CDR3 is 15 residues. In nucleotides, the CDR3 is TGTGCCAGCAGCTTGGGTCGAGGTTGGGTGGAGACCCAGTACTTC. The encoded protein is CASSLGRGWVETQYF.

The chain carries TRBV9 and TRBJ2-1; 8 positions match TRBD2. Germline V gene sequence: CDR1 SGDLS, CDR2 YYNGEE. With V trimmed by 5 bases and J by 8 bases, 12 bases remained unmatched. The CDR3 covers 15 residues. CDR3 loop: CASRKAGGPTDEQFF. The CDR3 DNA is TGTGCCAGCAGGAAGGCGGGGGGACCTACGGATGAGCAGTTCTTC.

V and J are TRBV7-8 and TRBJ2-7, with 7 bases matching TRBD1. Germline assignment: CDR1 SGHVS and CDR2 FQNEAQ. The V gene end was trimmed by 5 bases and the J gene end by 5 bases; junction bases not matched to a gene: 9. The CDR3 has 14 amino acids. The CDR3: CASSPLRGSHEQYF. CDR3 nucleotides: TGTGCCAGCAGCCCCCTCAGGGGGAGTCACGAGCAGTACTTC.

The chain uses TRBV6-5 and TRBJ2-7; 9 bases agree with TRBD1. This CDR3 has 16 residues. The J segment lost 5 bases and the V segment lost 2 bases, leaving 10 bases of the junction unmatched. Per germline, CDR1 MNHEY and CDR2 SVGAGI. Written as DNA, the CDR3 is TGTGCCAGCAGTTACAACCAGGGACAGGGATTCAACGAGCAGTACTTC. Its protein is CASSYNQGQGFNEQYF.

V is TRBV28 and J is TRBJ2-2; maybe TRBD2 (5 bases). With 5 bases removed from V and 4 bases from J, the gap between germline ends came to 8 bases. Germline V lookup: CDR1 MDHEN, CDR2 SYDVKM. This CDR3 has 13 residues. The CDR3 loop is CASSAGVTGELFF. DNA of the CDR3: TGTGCCAGCAGTGCCGGGGTCACCGGGGAGCTGTTTTTT.

V and J are TRBV20-1 and TRBJ2-1; D possibly corresponds to TRBD2 (6 bases). The V and J ends lost 6 bases and 8 bases respectively, with 11 bases between them. The CDR3 loop spans 11 amino acids. Germline CDR1 is DFQATT and CDR2 is SNEGSKA (reference sequence). DNA of the CDR3: TGCAGTGCCAATAGCGGACATGAGCAGTTCTTC. Its protein product is CSANSGHEQFF.

The V call is TRBV13, the J call TRBJ2-7, with 13 positions matching TRBD2. The trim removed 5 bases at V and 2 bases at J, leaving 6 bases unmatched. The germline V gene encodes CDR1 PRHDT and CDR2 FYEKMQ (reference sequence). This CDR3 has 16 amino acids. As DNA, the CDR3 is TGTGCCAGCAGCCTGGCCGGACTAGCGGGAGCCTACGAGCAGTACTTC. Translation: CASSLAGLAGAYEQYF.